This T cell receptor (beta chain) was documented in a study of CD8+ T cells in alopecia areata. As for the study in general: Tofacitinib administration to treated patients was oral, at 5 to 10 mg twice daily. Patients remained on tofacitinib for 6 to 18 months and then went 6 months without it. Study-level findings and limits: Scalp samples also contribute reads from the resident alphabeta T cells found in normal skin.

In regard to this clone: Its specificity is not known.

Per germline, CDR1 LGHNA and CDR2 YNFKEQ. The CDR3 length is 16 residues. The ends were cut back, 0 bases at V and 2 bases at J, with 11 bases in the middle. Noted treatment: oral pan-JAK inhibitor, 5-10 mg twice daily. cDNA prepared by RNA extraction and subsequent reverse transcription served as the template for sequencing. TCRdb's table, derived via immunoSEQ multiplex PCR, lists solely in-frame clones and lacks some. Among over 100,000 clones, 50% to 55% were seen once, and the ten largest hold roughly 0.5%. This chain links TRBV4-2 with TRBJ2-4; D is unresolved. The specimen was CD4+ T cells sorted from blood, collected at week 4, from a patient treated with tofacitinib. The receptor comes from a human donor with alopecia areata. CDR3 loop: CASSQDRTTPKNIQYF. The CDR3 region has the DNA TGTGCCAGCAGCCAAGATAGAACGACCCCCAAAAACATTCAGTACTTC.